This T cell receptor beta chain was captured in a study of blood T cell repertoires in COVID-19. Study at large: Collection of acute and convalescent COVID-19 samples took place in the United States, Italy and Spain. The cDNA or gDNA used as material had been derived from T cells, B-cell-depleted T cells, or PBMCs.

The CDR3 sequence is 13 residues long. Per the original methods: It was from reference gene primer amplification that nucleated cell counts were estimated. Produced via immunoSEQ multiplex PCR; TCRdb's table is partial and in-frame only. That table supplies the V and J calls and clone size; D and trimming were determined from the DNA. The data show 350,000 or so clones, with around 88% seen just once and around 3% held by the top ten. The chain links TRBV21-1 to TRBJ2-7; the listed D gene, TRBD2, was not tested against the DNA. TRBV21-1 is a pseudogene locus. What was sequenced was peripheral blood. The origin of this receptor is a man aged 30 to 45 with active or convalescent COVID-19. For the CDR3, the DNA is TGTGCCAGCAGCAAAGGACTGCCCTACGAGCAGTACTTC. Amino acids: CASSKGLPYEQYF.